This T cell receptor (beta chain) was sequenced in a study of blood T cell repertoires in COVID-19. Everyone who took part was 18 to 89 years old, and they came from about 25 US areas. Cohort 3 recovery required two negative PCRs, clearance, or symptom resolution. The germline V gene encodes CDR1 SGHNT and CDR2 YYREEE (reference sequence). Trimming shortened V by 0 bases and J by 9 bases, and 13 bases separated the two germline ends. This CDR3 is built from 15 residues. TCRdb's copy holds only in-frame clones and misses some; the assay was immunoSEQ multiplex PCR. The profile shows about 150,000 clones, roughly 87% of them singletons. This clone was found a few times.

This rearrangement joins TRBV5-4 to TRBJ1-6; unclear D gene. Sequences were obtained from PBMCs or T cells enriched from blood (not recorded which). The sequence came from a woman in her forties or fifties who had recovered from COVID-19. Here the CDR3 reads CASSLGRGLISPLHF. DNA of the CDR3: TGTGCCAGCAGCTTGGGTAGAGGGTTAATTTCACCCCTCCACTTT.